This TCR beta chain is from a study of cytomegalovirus exposure and HLA in healthy donors. About the study: When 398 donors were genotyped, about 80% of them were found to fall in the Caucasian-associated ancestry cluster. Study conclusions and caveats: Most TCR sequences proved rare, with some public TCRs found in many donors. As a later analysis showed, a missense DCLRE1C variant was linked to trimming of TCR beta V- and J-genes. Cytomegalovirus-associated TCR beta chains were listed, numbering 164.

About this clone: The antigen remains unidentified.

Use of 60 Vbeta and 13 Jbeta primers characterized the PCR. Here immunoSEQ multiplex PCR was the method, and the copy in TCRdb shows in-frame clones only, minus some. Among approximately 90,000 clones listed, roughly two thirds were seen once. This CDR3 is 16 amino acids long. With V trimmed by 4 bases and J by 2 bases, 10 bases remained unmatched. The TCR comes from a woman aged 45-65 years in good health and CMV-seropositive. Sequencing was performed on PBMCs. This chain connects TRBV5-3 to TRBJ2-3; TRBD2 matches at 7 bases. TRBV5-3 is placed among ORFs of uncertain function. The CDR3 region has the DNA TGTGCCAGAAGCACTTCCGCTAGCGGAGACACAGATACGCAGTATTTT. It is translated as CARSTSASGDTDTQYF.